The rows below give T cell receptor beta chains drawn from one sample of a study of T cell responses to AZD1222 COVID-19 vaccine. Sequenced by immunoSEQ multiplex PCR; TCRdb stores in-frame clones only, minus some. The sample includes roughly 110,000 clones, roughly nine tenths of them seen just once. The source material was peripheral blood, sampled 28 days after the second AZD1222 dose. These receptors originate from an adult who received the AZD1222 COVID-19 vaccine. Each CDR3 is given with its conserved first and last residue. The order of the fields is J gene, clone size, D gene, V gene, CDR3 DNA, CDR3 protein. D genes are given only for firm matches. Rows may omit the clone size; those that give it use once, few, many or a size class.

j_gene: TRBJ2-5
abundance: .
d_gene: TRBD1
v_gene: TRBV6-5
CDR3nt: TGTGCCAGCAGGGGGGACAGAACGTACCAAGAGACCCAGTACTTC
CDR3aa: CASRGDRTYQETQYF

j_gene: TRBJ2-3
abundance: .
d_gene: .
v_gene: TRBV5-1
CDR3nt: TGCGCCAGCAGCTTGGAAACAGTAGATACGCAGTATTTT
CDR3aa: CASSLETVDTQYF

j_gene: TRBJ1-3
abundance: .
d_gene: .
v_gene: TRBV5-1
CDR3nt: TGCGCCAGCAGTCGGGACCTCTCTGGAAACACCATATATTTT
CDR3aa: CASSRDLSGNTIYF

j_gene: TRBJ2-7
abundance: .
d_gene: .
v_gene: TRBV5-1
CDR3nt: TGCGCCAGCAGCTTGGTCTCGGACGAGCAGTACTTC
CDR3aa: CASSLVSDEQYF

j_gene: TRBJ1-6
abundance: .
d_gene: .
v_gene: TRBV15
CDR3nt: TGTGCCACCAGCAGAGAAGGGAATTCACCCCTCCACTTT
CDR3aa: CATSREGNSPLHF

j_gene: TRBJ1-1
abundance: .
d_gene: TRBD1
v_gene: TRBV6-5
CDR3nt: TGTGCCAGCAGTCCTAGACAGGGGGCCCACTTCGAAGCTTTCTTT
CDR3aa: CASSPRQGAHFEAFF

j_gene: TRBJ2-5
abundance: .
d_gene: TRBD1
v_gene: TRBV18
CDR3nt: TGTGCCAGCTCAGCCGGGACAGGGGATCGAGAGACCCAGTACTTC
CDR3aa: CASSAGTGDRETQYF

j_gene: TRBJ1-5
abundance: few
d_gene: .
v_gene: TRBV10-3
CDR3nt: TGTGCCATCAGTGAGGCGGCAGGGACACTGAGGCAGCCCCAGCATTTT
CDR3aa: CAISEAAGTLRQPQHF

j_gene: TRBJ2-1
abundance: .
d_gene: .
v_gene: TRBV7-6
CDR3nt: TGTGCCAGCAGCTTAGAGGGTGGAGGGGGCAATGAGCAGTTCTTC
CDR3aa: CASSLEGGGGNEQFF

j_gene: TRBJ2-7
abundance: .
d_gene: .
v_gene: TRBV28
CDR3nt: TGTGCCAGCAGTCGGACAGACTCCTACGAGCAGTACTTC
CDR3aa: CASSRTDSYEQYF

j_gene: TRBJ1-4
abundance: once
d_gene: .
v_gene: TRBV3-1/TRBV3-2
CDR3nt: TGTGCCAGCAGCCAACGTACAGCTGCAACTAATGAAAAACTGTTTTTT
CDR3aa: CASSQRTAATNEKLFF

j_gene: TRBJ1-5
abundance: .
d_gene: TRBD1
v_gene: TRBV30
CDR3nt: TGTGCCTGGGACAGGGGAGACGATCAGCCCCAGCATTTT
CDR3aa: CAWDRGDDQPQHF

j_gene: TRBJ2-7
abundance: few
d_gene: .
v_gene: TRBV2
CDR3nt: TGTGCCAGCAGGGTAACCTACGAGCAGTACTTC
CDR3aa: CASRVTYEQYF

j_gene: TRBJ2-7
abundance: .
d_gene: TRBD2
v_gene: TRBV10-3
CDR3nt: TGTGCCATCAGGCGGGAGTCCTACGAGCAGTACTTC
CDR3aa: CAIRRESYEQYF

j_gene: TRBJ2-1
abundance: .
d_gene: TRBD1
v_gene: TRBV6-4
CDR3nt: TGTGCCAGCAGTGAAACGGCAGGGGGTCAGAATGAGCAGTTCTTC
CDR3aa: CASSETAGGQNEQFF

j_gene: TRBJ1-5
abundance: .
d_gene: .
v_gene: TRBV6-5
CDR3nt: TGTGCCAGCAGTTACGTAGGTAGCAATCAGCCCCAGCATTTT
CDR3aa: CASSYVGSNQPQHF

j_gene: TRBJ2-7
abundance: .
d_gene: TRBD1
v_gene: TRBV2
CDR3nt: TGTGCCAGCAGTGACCCGGGGACAGGGGCGGACGAGCAGTACTTC
CDR3aa: CASSDPGTGADEQYF

j_gene: TRBJ1-5
abundance: .
d_gene: .
v_gene: TRBV19
CDR3nt: TGTGCCAGTAGTATAGGAGGGAGCAATCAGCCCCAGCATTTT
CDR3aa: CASSIGGSNQPQHF

j_gene: TRBJ2-1
abundance: .
d_gene: TRBD2
v_gene: TRBV3-1/TRBV3-2
CDR3nt: TGTGCCAGCAGCCAAGATCACGGGGGGGCCTACAATGAGCAGTTCTTC
CDR3aa: CASSQDHGGAYNEQFF

j_gene: TRBJ2-7
abundance: .
d_gene: .
v_gene: TRBV7-8
CDR3nt: TGTGCCAGCAGCTTAGTAACATTGGGGGCCTCACCCTACGAGCAGTACTTC
CDR3aa: CASSLVTLGASPYEQYF

j_gene: TRBJ2-7
abundance: .
d_gene: .
v_gene: TRBV19
CDR3nt: TGTGCCAGTAGTCCGGGACCTTCCTACGAGCAGTACTTC
CDR3aa: CASSPGPSYEQYF

j_gene: TRBJ2-3
abundance: few
d_gene: .
v_gene: TRBV7-6
CDR3nt: TGTGCCAGCGGGGCACTGGGGGGACGCACAGATACGCAGTATTTT
CDR3aa: CASGALGGRTDTQYF

j_gene: TRBJ2-7
abundance: .
d_gene: .
v_gene: TRBV24-1
CDR3nt: TGTGCCACCAGGCCTCCCGCGGGCTTGGGCGACGAGCAGTACTTC
CDR3aa: CATRPPAGLGDEQYF

j_gene: TRBJ2-5
abundance: .
d_gene: .
v_gene: TRBV9
CDR3nt: TGTGCCAGCAGCCCCGTGGGGGCCCTTGACGGGACCCAGTACTTC
CDR3aa: CASSPVGALDGTQYF

j_gene: TRBJ1-6
abundance: .
d_gene: .
v_gene: TRBV9
CDR3nt: TGTGCCAGCAGCGTCCATGGGGGTTCACCCCTCCACTTT
CDR3aa: CASSVHGGSPLHF

j_gene: TRBJ1-1
abundance: .
d_gene: TRBD1
v_gene: TRBV19
CDR3nt: TGTGCCAGTAGTATCTCCGGGACAGGGGGCTGGACTGAAGCTTTCTTT
CDR3aa: CASSISGTGGWTEAFF

j_gene: TRBJ2-6
abundance: .
d_gene: .
v_gene: TRBV2
CDR3nt: TGTGCCAGCACAGGGGTCTCTGGGGCCAACGTCCTGACTTTC
CDR3aa: CASTGVSGANVLTF

j_gene: TRBJ1-1
abundance: .
d_gene: .
v_gene: TRBV4-3
CDR3nt: TGCGCCAGCAGCCAAGATTCGGGGCTGGGGAACACTGAAGCTTTCTTT
CDR3aa: CASSQDSGLGNTEAFF

j_gene: TRBJ2-7
abundance: .
d_gene: .
v_gene: TRBV27
CDR3nt: TGTGCCAGCAGTCTCCCACCGGGGGAGCAGTACTTC
CDR3aa: CASSLPPGEQYF

j_gene: TRBJ1-1
abundance: .
d_gene: .
v_gene: TRBV6-2/TRBV6-3
CDR3nt: TGTGCCAGCAGCCCACCCTGGGGCACTGAAGCTTTCTTT
CDR3aa: CASSPPWGTEAFF

j_gene: TRBJ1-3
abundance: .
d_gene: .
v_gene: TRBV9
CDR3nt: TGTGCCAGCAGCTCCGTGGTGGGGGGAAACACCATATATTTT
CDR3aa: CASSSVVGGNTIYF

j_gene: TRBJ1-1
abundance: .
d_gene: .
v_gene: TRBV2
CDR3nt: TGTGCCAGCAACCAAGGAACTTTCAACACTGAAGCTTTCTTT
CDR3aa: CASNQGTFNTEAFF

j_gene: TRBJ2-1
abundance: .
d_gene: .
v_gene: TRBV6-2/TRBV6-3
CDR3nt: TGTGCCAGCAGCCCCACCCCAGGTCAGGGGAATGAGCAGTTCTTC
CDR3aa: CASSPTPGQGNEQFF

j_gene: TRBJ2-6
abundance: .
d_gene: .
v_gene: TRBV5-1
CDR3nt: TGCGCCAGCAGCTTTCTTTCACGGGACTCTGGGGCCAACGTCCTGACTTTC
CDR3aa: CASSFLSRDSGANVLTF

j_gene: TRBJ1-3
abundance: .
d_gene: .
v_gene: TRBV6-5
CDR3nt: TGTGCCAGCAGGCGGGGTATCTCTGGAAACACCATATATTTT
CDR3aa: CASRRGISGNTIYF

j_gene: TRBJ2-7
abundance: once
d_gene: .
v_gene: TRBV6-5
CDR3nt: TGTGCCAGCAGTTACTCATCACAGGGTTACGAGCAGTACTTC
CDR3aa: CASSYSSQGYEQYF

j_gene: TRBJ2-1
abundance: .
d_gene: TRBD2
v_gene: TRBV9
CDR3nt: TGTGCCAGCAGTAGTACAGCGGGGAGCGACAATGAGCAGTTCTTC
CDR3aa: CASSSTAGSDNEQFF

j_gene: TRBJ2-5
abundance: .
d_gene: .
v_gene: TRBV6-6
CDR3nt: TGTGCCAGCAGCCCTACTTGGGAGAACCAAGAGACCCAGTACTTC
CDR3aa: CASSPTWENQETQYF

j_gene: TRBJ1-1
abundance: .
d_gene: .
v_gene: TRBV5-5
CDR3nt: TGTGCCAGCAGCTTGGCGATCGTGAACACTGAAGCTTTCTTT
CDR3aa: CASSLAIVNTEAFF

j_gene: TRBJ1-2
abundance: many
d_gene: .
v_gene: TRBV4-3
CDR3nt: TGCGCCAGCAGCCAAGAACGGGGGGCCTACTATGGCTACACCTTC
CDR3aa: CASSQERGAYYGYTF

j_gene: TRBJ2-1
abundance: .
d_gene: .
v_gene: TRBV7-3
CDR3nt: TGTGCCAGCAGCCGTGGGGGGGCCGTGTACAATGAGCAGTTCTTC
CDR3aa: CASSRGGAVYNEQFF